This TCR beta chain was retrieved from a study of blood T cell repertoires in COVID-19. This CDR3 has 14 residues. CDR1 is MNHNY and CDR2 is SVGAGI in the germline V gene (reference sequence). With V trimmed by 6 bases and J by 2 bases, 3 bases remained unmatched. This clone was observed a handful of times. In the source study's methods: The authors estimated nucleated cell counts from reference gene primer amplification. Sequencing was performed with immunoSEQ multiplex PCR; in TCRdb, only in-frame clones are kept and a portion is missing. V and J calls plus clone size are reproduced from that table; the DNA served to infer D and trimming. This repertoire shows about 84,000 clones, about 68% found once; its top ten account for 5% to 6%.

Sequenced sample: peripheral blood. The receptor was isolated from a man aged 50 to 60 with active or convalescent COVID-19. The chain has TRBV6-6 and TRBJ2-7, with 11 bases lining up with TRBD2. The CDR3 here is CASRGLAATYEQYF. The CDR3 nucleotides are TGTGCCAGCAGGGGACTAGCGGCTACCTACGAGCAGTACTTC.